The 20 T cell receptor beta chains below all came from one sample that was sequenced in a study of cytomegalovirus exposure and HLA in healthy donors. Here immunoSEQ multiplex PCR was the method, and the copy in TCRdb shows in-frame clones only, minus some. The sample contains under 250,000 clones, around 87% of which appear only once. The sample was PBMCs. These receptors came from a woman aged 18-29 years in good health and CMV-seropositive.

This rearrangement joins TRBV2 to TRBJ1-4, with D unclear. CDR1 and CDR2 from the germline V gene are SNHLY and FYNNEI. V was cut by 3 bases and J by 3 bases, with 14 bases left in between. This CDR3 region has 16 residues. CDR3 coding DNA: TGTGCCAGCAGTGATAGAACCACGATCCCTAATGAAAAACTGTTTTTT. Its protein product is CASSDRTTIPNEKLFF.

The CDR3 sequence: CASSLISSDNEQFF. CDR3 bases: TGTGCCAGCAGTTTAATATCCAGCGACAATGAGCAGTTCTTC. The rearrangement joins TRBV27 to TRBJ2-1; D gene unclear. V was clipped by 2 bases and J by 5 bases, with 10 bases between them. The CDR3 totals 14 residues. The V gene's germline CDR1 is MNHEY and CDR2 SMNVEV (reference sequence).

CDR3 amino acids: CAWRTGTIHNSPLHF. The DNA of the CDR3 is TGTGCCTGGAGGACCGGGACTATACATAATTCACCCCTCCACTTT. The V gene is TRBV30, the J gene TRBJ1-6, with D tentatively TRBD1 (5 bases). The CDR3 covers 15 residues. Trimming left V 3 bases short and J 5 bases short, with 14 bases between. The V gene's germline CDR1 is GTSNPN and CDR2 SVGIG (reference sequence).

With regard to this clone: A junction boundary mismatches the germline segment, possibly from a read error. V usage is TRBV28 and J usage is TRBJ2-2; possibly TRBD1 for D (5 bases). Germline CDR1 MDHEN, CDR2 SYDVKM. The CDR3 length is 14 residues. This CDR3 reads CASSLYRNAGELFF. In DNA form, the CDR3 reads TGTGCCAGCAGTTTATACAGGAACGCCGGGGAGCTGTTTTTT.

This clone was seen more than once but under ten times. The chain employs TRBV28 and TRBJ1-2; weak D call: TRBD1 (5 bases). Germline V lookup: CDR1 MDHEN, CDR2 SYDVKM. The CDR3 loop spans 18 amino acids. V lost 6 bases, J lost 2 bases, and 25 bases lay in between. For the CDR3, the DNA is TGTGCCAGCAGGATCAGATGGGGCAACCGAAAAAGAAACTATGGCTACACCTTC. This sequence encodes CASRIRWGNRKRNYGYTF.

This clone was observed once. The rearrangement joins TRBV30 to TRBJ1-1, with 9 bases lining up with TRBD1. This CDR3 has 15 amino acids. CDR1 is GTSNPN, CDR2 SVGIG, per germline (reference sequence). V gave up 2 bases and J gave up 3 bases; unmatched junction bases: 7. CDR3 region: CAWSHPGQGHTEAFF. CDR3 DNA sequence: TGTGCCTGGAGTCATCCGGGACAGGGACACACTGAAGCTTTCTTT.

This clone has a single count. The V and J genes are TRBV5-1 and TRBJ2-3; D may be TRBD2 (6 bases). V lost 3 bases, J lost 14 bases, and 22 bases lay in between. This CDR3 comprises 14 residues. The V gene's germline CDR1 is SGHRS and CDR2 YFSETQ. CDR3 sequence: CASSSEPGLTGGYF. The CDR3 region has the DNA TGCGCCAGCAGCTCCGAGCCGGGACTCACTGGAGGGTATTTT.

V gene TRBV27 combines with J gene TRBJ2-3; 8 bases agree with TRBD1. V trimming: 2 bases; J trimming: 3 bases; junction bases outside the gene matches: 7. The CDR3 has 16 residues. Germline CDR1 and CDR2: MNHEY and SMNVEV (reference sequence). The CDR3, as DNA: TGTGCCAGCAGTTTAAGGACTGGACAGGGAACAGATACGCAGTATTTT. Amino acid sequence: CASSLRTGQGTDTQYF.

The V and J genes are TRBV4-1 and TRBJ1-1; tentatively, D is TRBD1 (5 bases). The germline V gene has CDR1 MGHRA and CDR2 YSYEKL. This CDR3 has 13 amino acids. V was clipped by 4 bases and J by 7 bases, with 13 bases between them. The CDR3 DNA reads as TGCGCCAGCAGCCCCCAGTGGGGCAGTGAAGCTTTCTTT. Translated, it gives CASSPQWGSEAFF.

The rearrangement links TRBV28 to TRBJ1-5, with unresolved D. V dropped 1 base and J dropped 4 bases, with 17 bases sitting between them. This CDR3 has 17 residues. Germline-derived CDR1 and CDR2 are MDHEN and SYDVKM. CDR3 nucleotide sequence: TGTGCCAGCAGTTTATTTAAGTTTGGAGCCGCAAATCAGCCCCAGCATTTT. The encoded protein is CASSLFKFGAANQPQHF.

The CDR3 here is CASSPTSGDEQFF. CDR3 nucleotide sequence: TGTGCCAGCAGTCCGACTAGCGGTGATGAGCAGTTCTTC. The V gene is TRBV28, the J gene TRBJ2-1; 9 nucleotides match TRBD2. The V gene's germline CDR1 is MDHEN and CDR2 SYDVKM. This CDR3 region has 13 residues. V dropped 5 bases and J dropped 8; count of bases not matched to a gene: 4. Based on the CDR3 plus reference TRBV28 and TRBJ2-1, the full variable domain is DVKVTQSSRYLVKRTGEKVFLECVQDMDHENMFWYRQDPGLGLRLIYFSYDVKMKEKGDIPEGYSVSREKKERFSLILESASTNQTSMYLCASSPTSGDEQFFGPGTRLTVL.

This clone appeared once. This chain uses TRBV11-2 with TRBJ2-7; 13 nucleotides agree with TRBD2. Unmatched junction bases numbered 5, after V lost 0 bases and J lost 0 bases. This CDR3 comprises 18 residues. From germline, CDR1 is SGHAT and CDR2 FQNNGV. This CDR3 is CASSLDPLAGGSSYEQYF. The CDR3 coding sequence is TGTGCCAGCAGCTTAGACCCACTAGCGGGAGGGAGCTCCTACGAGCAGTACTTC.

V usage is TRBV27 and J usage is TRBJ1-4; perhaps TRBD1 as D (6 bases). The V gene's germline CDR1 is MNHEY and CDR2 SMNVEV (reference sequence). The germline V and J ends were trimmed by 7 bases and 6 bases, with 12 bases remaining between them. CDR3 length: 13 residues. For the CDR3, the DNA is TGTGCCAGCACAGGGGTCAGCGATGAAAAACTGTTTTTT. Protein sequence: CASTGVSDEKLFF.

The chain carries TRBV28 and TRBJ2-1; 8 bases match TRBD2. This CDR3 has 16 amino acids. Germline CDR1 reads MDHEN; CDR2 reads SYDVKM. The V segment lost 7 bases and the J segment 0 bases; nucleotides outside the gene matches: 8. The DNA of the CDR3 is TGTGCCAGCACCCCGACTAGCGCCAGCTCCTACAATGAGCAGTTCTTC. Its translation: CASTPTSASSYNEQFF.

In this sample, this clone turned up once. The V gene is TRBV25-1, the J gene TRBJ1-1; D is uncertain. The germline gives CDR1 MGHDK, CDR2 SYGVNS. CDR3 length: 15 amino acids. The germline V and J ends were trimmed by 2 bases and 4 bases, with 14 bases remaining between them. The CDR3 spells CASSESTAGGTEAFF. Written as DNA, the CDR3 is TGTGCCAGCAGTGAAAGTACGGCTGGAGGCACTGAAGCTTTCTTT. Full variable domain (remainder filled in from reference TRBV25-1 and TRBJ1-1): EADIYQTPRYLVIGTGKKITLECSQTMGHDKMYWYQQDPGMELHLIHYSYGVNSTEKGDLSSESTVSRIRTEHFPLTLESARPSHTSQYLCASSESTAGGTEAFFGQGTRLTVV.

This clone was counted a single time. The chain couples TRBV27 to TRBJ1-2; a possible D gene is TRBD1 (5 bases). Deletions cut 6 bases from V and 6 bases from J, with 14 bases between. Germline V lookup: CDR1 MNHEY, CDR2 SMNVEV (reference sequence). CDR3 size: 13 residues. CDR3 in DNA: TGTGCCAGCAGGCCGGGGGGGTTAGATGGCTACACCTTC. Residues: CASRPGGLDGYTF.

The CDR3 loop is CASRYRTGSYGYTF. In DNA form, the CDR3 reads TGCGCCAGCAGATATCGGACAGGCTCCTATGGCTACACCTTC. The chain links TRBV5-1 to TRBJ1-2, with 7 bases aligning to TRBD1. The CDR3 runs 14 residues. The V gene end was trimmed by 5 bases and the J gene end by 4 bases; junction bases not matched to a gene: 8. Germline CDR1 and CDR2: SGHRS and YFSETQ. Full variable domain (outside the CDR3, taken from reference TRBV5-1 and TRBJ1-2): KAGVTQTPRYLIKTRGQQVTLSCSPISGHRSVSWYQQTPGQGLQFLFEYFSETQRNKGNFPGRFSGRQFSNSRSEMNVSTLELGDSALYLCASRYRTGSYGYTFGSGTRLTVV.

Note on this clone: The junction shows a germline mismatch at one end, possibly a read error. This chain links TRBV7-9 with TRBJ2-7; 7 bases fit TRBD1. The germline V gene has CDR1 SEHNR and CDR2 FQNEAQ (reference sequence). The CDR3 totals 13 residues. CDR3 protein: CASRRQGSNEQYF. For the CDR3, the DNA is TGTGCCAGCAGGCGACAGGGCTCCAACGAGCAGTACTTC.

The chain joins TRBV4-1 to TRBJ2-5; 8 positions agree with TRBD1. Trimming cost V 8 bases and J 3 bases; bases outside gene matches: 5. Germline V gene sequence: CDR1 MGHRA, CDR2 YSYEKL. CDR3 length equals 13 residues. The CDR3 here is CASRGQGEETQYF. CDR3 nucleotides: TGCGCCAGCCGAGGACAGGGCGAAGAGACCCAGTACTTC.

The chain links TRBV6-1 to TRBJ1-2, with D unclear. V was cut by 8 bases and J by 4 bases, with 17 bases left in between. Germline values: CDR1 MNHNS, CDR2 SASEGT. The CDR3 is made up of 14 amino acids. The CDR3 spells CASGPRGPSYGYTF. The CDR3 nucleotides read TGTGCCAGCGGCCCAAGAGGTCCAAGCTATGGCTACACCTTC.